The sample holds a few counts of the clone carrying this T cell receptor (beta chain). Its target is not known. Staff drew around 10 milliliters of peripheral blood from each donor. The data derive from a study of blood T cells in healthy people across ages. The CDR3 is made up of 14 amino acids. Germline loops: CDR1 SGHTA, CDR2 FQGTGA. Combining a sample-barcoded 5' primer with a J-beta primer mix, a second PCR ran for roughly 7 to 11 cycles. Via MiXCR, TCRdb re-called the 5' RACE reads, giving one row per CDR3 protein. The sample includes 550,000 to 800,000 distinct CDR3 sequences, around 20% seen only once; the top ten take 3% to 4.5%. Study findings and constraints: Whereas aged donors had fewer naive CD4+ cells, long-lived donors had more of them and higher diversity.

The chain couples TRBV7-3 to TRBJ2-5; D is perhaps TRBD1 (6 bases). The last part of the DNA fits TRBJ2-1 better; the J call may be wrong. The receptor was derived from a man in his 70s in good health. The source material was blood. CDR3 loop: CASSLGGHDNEQFF. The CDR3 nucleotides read TGTGCCAGCAGCTTAGGGGGACACGACAATGAGCAGTTCTTC.